In this sample, the clone carrying this T cell receptor beta chain turned up many times. Its antigen remains unknown. This sample is drawn from a study of T cells in Graves' hyperthyroidism and ophthalmopathy. Study as a whole: Peripheral blood was acquired at first diagnosis, ahead of any therapy whatsoever. The study, taken as a whole, reports: Model predictions of ophthalmopathy came a median about 6.3 months before onset.

Individuals with ophthalmopathy presented a Clinical Activity Score of at least 3, a NOSPECS grade of at least 4 and a duration under 3 months. Clinical symptoms, serum thyroxine and TRAb, thyroid ultrasound and orbital computed tomography were used for the diagnoses. There are 15 residues in the CDR3. V lost 3 bases and J lost 1, with 10 bases in between. Germline V gene lookup returns CDR1 MNHEY and CDR2 SMNVEV (reference sequence). Amplification of TCR beta CDR3 regions used RNA as the template. HTBI primers were employed in a first-round RT-PCR of the TCR CDR3. TCRdb processed the multiplex PCR reads anew with MiXCR; each CDR3 protein has one entry. The table shows approximately 520,000 distinct CDR3 sequences, with approximately 25% occurring only once.

The sequenced sample consisted of blood. The chain recombines TRBV27 with TRBJ1-5, with D possibly being TRBD1 (6 bases). This receptor was obtained from a woman aged 25 to 39 with Graves' ophthalmopathy. Here the CDR3 DNA reads TGTGCCAGCAGTTTTCAGGGGTCGAGCAATCAGCCCCAGCATTTT. Protein: CASSFQGSSNQPQHF.